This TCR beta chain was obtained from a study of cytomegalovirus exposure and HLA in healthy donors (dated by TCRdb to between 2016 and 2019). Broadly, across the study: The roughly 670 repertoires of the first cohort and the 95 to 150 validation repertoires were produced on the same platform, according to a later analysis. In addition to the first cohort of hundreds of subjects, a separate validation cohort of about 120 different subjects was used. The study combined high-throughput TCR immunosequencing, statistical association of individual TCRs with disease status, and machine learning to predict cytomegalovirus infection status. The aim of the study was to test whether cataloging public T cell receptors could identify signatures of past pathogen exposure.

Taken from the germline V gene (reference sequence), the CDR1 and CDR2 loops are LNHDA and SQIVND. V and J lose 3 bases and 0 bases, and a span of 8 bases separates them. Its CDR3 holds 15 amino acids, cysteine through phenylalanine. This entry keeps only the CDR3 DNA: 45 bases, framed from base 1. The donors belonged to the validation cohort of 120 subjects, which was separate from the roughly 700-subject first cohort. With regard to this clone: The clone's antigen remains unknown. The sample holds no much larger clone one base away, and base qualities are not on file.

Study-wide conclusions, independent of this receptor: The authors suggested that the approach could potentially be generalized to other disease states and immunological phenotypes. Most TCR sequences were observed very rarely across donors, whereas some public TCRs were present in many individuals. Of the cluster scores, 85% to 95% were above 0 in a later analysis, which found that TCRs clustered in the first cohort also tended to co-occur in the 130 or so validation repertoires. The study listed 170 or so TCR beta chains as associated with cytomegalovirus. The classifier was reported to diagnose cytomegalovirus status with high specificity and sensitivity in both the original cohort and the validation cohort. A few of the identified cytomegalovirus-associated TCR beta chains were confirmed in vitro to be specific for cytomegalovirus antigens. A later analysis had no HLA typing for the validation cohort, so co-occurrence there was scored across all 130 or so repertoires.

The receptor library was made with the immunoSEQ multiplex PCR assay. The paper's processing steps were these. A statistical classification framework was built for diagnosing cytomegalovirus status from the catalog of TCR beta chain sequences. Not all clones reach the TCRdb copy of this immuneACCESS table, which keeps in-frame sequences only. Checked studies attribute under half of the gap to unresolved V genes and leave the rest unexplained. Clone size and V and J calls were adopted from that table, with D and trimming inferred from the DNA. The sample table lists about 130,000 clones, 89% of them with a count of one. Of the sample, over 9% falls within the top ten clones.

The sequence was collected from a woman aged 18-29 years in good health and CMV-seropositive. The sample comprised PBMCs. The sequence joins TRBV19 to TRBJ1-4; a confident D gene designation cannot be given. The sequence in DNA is TGTGCCAGTAGTATCGGTTATGCAACTAATGAAAAACTGTTTTTT. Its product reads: CASSIGYATNEKLFF.